Following are 20 T cell receptor beta chains from one sample sequenced in a study of blood T cells in healthy people across ages. Through a sample-barcoded 5' primer and a J-beta primer mix, a second PCR was run for about 6 to 11 cycles. TCRdb re-derived calls from the 5' RACE reads in MiXCR, one entry per CDR3 protein. The sample has hundreds of thousands of distinct CDR3 sequences; approximately 60% are singletons. Sequencing was carried out using blood. The receptors were gathered from a man aged 40-49 years in good health.

The V gene is TRBV7-2, the J gene TRBJ1-1, with D perhaps TRBD1 (5 bases). Per germline, CDR1 SGHTA and CDR2 FQGNSA. V was shortened by 1 base and J by 4 bases, with 10 bases between the two germline ends. CDR3 length: 14 residues. CDR3 DNA: TGTGCCAGCAGCTTAGGAGGGGCTCGCACTGAAGCTTTCTTT. Encoded protein: CASSLGGARTEAFF.

This clonotype has only a few counts. This sequence joins TRBV10-3 and TRBJ2-3; possible D gene TRBD2, 6 bases. The CDR3 has 12 amino acids. Per germline, CDR1 ENHRY and CDR2 SYGVKD. V was pared by 6 bases and J by 6 bases, with 10 bases between. The CDR3, as DNA: TGTGCCATCAGGGGGACTCACGATACGCAGTATTTT. Its translation: CAIRGTHDTQYF.

Ten or more counts support this clonotype. V is TRBV7-2 and J is TRBJ2-7; 11 nucleotides line up with TRBD2. The V gene's germline CDR1 is SGHTA and CDR2 FQGNSA. The CDR3 is made up of 15 amino acids. J gave up 5 bases and V 4 bases, and 7 bases lay outside the gene matches. The CDR3 nucleotides read TGTGCCAGCAGCTACCGTAGCGGGAGGGCCCACGAGCAGTACTTC. This gives the protein CASSYRSGRAHEQYF.

The CDR3 here is CASRWTGRNEKLFF. DNA of the CDR3: TGTGCCAGCAGATGGACAGGACGGAATGAAAAACTGTTTTTT. The chain couples TRBV6-1 to TRBJ1-4, with 7 bases lining up with TRBD1. The CDR3 has 14 amino acids. Per the germline V gene, CDR1 is MNHNS and CDR2 is SASEGT. J lost 5 bases, V lost 6 bases, and 6 bases had no gene match.

The V call is TRBV2, the J call TRBJ2-7; tentatively, D is TRBD1 (5 bases). The J call is uncertain, as TRBJ2-5 better fits the DNA end. From germline, CDR1 is SNHLY and CDR2 FYNNEI. The CDR3 covers 16 residues. CDR3 nucleotides: TGTGCCAGCAGTGAAGCGTTTGGGGCAGGGCGGAAGACCCAGTACTTC. Protein: CASSEAFGAGRKTQYF.

This clonotype has just a few counts. This chain links TRBV2 with TRBJ2-5, with 9 nucleotides matching TRBD2. Per germline, CDR1 SNHLY and CDR2 FYNNEI. The CDR3 contains 15 residues. Trimming cost V 7 bases and J 2 bases; bases outside gene matches: 8. The CDR3 bases are TGTGCCAGCATTAGACTAGCGGCGGCTCAAGAGACCCAGTACTTC. Its translation is CASIRLAAAQETQYF. Based on the CDR3 plus reference TRBV2 and TRBJ2-5, the full variable domain is EPEVTQTPSHQVTQMGQEVILRCVPISNHLYFYWYRQILGQKVEFLVSFYNNEISEKSEIFDDQFSVERPDGSNFTLKIRSTKLEDSAMYFCASIRLAAAQETQYFGPGTRLLVL.

The rearrangement joins TRBV7-9 to TRBJ1-5; D not resolved. The CDR3 covers 14 residues. Trimming took off 4 bases at V and 4 bases at J, with 11 bases between the two ends. Germline lookup yields CDR1 SEHNR and CDR2 FQNEAQ (reference sequence). The chain's CDR3 is CASSSPARNQPQHF. In DNA, the CDR3 is TGTGCCAGCAGCTCGCCCGCCCGTAATCAGCCCCAGCATTTT.

This clonotype was seen a handful of times. CDR3 sequence reads: CSARLSGGAPDTQYF. CDR3 DNA: TGCAGTGCTAGGCTAAGCGGGGGGGCTCCAGATACGCAGTATTTT. The rearrangement links TRBV20-1 to TRBJ2-3; 10 positions match TRBD2. Trimming cost V 3 bases and J 4 bases; bases outside gene matches: 7. The CDR3 runs to 15 residues. Germline V gives CDR1 DFQATT, CDR2 SNEGSKA (reference sequence).

This clonotype was recorded once. The CDR3 reads CASSTGQGTYNEQFF. DNA for the CDR3: TGCGCCAGCAGCACGGGACAGGGCACCTACAATGAGCAGTTCTTC. The gene calls are TRBV5-1 and TRBJ2-1, with 9 positions matching TRBD1. The CDR3 is made up of 15 amino acids. After removal of 4 bases from V and 2 bases from J, the junction contained 4 bases not matched to a gene. Looked up from germline, CDR1 is SGHRS and CDR2 is YFSETQ.

The chain has TRBV7-2 and TRBJ1-2; the D is unclear. The V and J ends lost 5 bases and 4 bases respectively, with 11 bases between them. The length of the CDR3 is 13 residues. CDR1 is SGHTA and CDR2 is FQGNSA in the germline V gene. The DNA for the CDR3 is TGTGCCAGCAGCATATACAGATCCTATGGCTACACCTTC. Encoded protein: CASSIYRSYGYTF.

This clonotype appeared a single time. Written as DNA, the CDR3 is TGTGCCAGCAGTTACTCGCCCAAACCCTGGGTTGAGCAGTACTTC. Amino acids: CASSYSPKPWVEQYF. The rearrangement joins TRBV6-5 to TRBJ2-5; D ambiguous. Germline lookup yields CDR1 MNHEY and CDR2 SVGAGI. V shed 0 bases and J shed 11 bases, with 19 bases lying between them. The CDR3 has 15 amino acids.

The chain combines TRBV28 with TRBJ2-7; 9 nucleotides align to TRBD1. V dropped 6 bases and J dropped 3; count of bases not matched to a gene: 9. This CDR3 has 15 amino acids. Germline V gene lookup returns CDR1 MDHEN and CDR2 SYDVKM. This CDR3 is CASSPRRQGGYEQYF. In DNA, the CDR3 is TGTGCCAGCAGCCCCCGCAGACAGGGGGGCTACGAGCAGTACTTC.

This clonotype was seen a single time. Germline is not matched at one junction end, which may reflect a read error. The V call is TRBV9, the J call TRBJ1-6; no reliable D call. CDR3 length equals 12 residues. Germline loops: CDR1 SGDLS, CDR2 YYNGEE. For the CDR3, the DNA is TGTGCCGGCAGCGAGATGGGCGGACCCCTCCACTTT. This translates into CAGSEMGGPLHF. Drawing the rest from reference TRBV9 and TRBJ1-6, the complete variable domain is DSGVTQTPKHLITATGQRVTLRCSPRSGDLSVYWYQQSLDQGLQFLIQYYNGEERAKGNILERFSAQQFPDLHSELNLSSLELGDSALYFCAGSEMGGPLHFGNGTRLTVT.

This clonotype was seen ten or more times. The rearrangement joins TRBV5-1 to TRBJ2-3; 12 bases match TRBD2. The CDR3 consists of 14 residues. Germline lookup yields CDR1 SGHRS and CDR2 YFSETQ. J gave up 5 bases and V 4 bases, and 2 bases lay outside the gene matches. The CDR3 spells CASSTTSGRDTQYF. DNA for the CDR3: TGCGCCAGCAGCACGACTAGCGGGAGAGATACGCAGTATTTT.

J is TRBJ2-5 and V is TRBV20-1; TRBD1 agrees at 7 bases. Losses at the gene ends were 1 base for V and 3 bases for J; bases not matched to a gene: 5. Germline CDR1 reads DFQATT; CDR2 reads SNEGSKA (reference sequence). This CDR3 has 14 residues. CDR3 in DNA: TGCAGTGCTAGAGGTGGGACAGAAAAAGAGACCCAGTACTTC. It codes for CSARGGTEKETQYF.

This chain joins TRBV28 and TRBJ2-1, with D perhaps matching TRBD1 or TRBD2 (5 bases each). The CDR3 has 14 amino acids. The V gene lost 3 bases and the J gene lost 7 bases, with 13 bases spanning the gap. Germline CDR1 is MDHEN and CDR2 is SYDVKM. The CDR3 DNA sequence: TGTGCCAGCAGTTTTCTCGGGACCCCTAATGAGCAGTTCTTC. As protein: CASSFLGTPNEQFF.

The V and J genes are TRBV27 and TRBJ2-3, with D tentatively TRBD2 (5 bases). The CDR3 runs 14 residues. Germline CDR1 MNHEY, CDR2 SMNVEV (reference sequence). Trimming stripped 8 bases from V and 4 bases from J, with 16 bases between. The CDR3 DNA follows: TGTGCCAGCGGTTACGGGGTACCACCAGATACGCAGTATTTT. Translation: CASGYGVPPDTQYF.

As for this clonotype: Possible read error: a much larger clone is one base away. This chain uses TRBV7-9 with TRBJ2-7; 10 positions agree with TRBD2. V was clipped by 5 bases and J by 2 bases; unmatched bases: 3. From germline, CDR1 is SEHNR and CDR2 FQNEAQ (reference sequence). This CDR3 region has 14 residues. The CDR3 nucleotides are TGTGCCAGCAGCCCAGCGGGAGGGCCCTACGAGCAGTACTTC. It specifies CASSPAGGPYEQYF.

A word on this clonotype: A read error may produce the germline difference seen at one junction end. The chain recombines TRBV12-3 or TRBV12-4 with TRBJ2-3; D gene unclear. The CDR3 is made up of 15 amino acids. The CDR3 region is CAGSPSRSGTDTQYF. In DNA, the CDR3 is TGTGCCGGCAGCCCGAGCCGATCTGGCACAGATACGCAGTATTTT.

The chain recombines TRBV29-1 with TRBJ2-5, with 7 nucleotides matching TRBD1. The V gene's germline CDR1 is SQVTM and CDR2 ANQGSEA. The CDR3 consists of 14 residues. Trimming at V came to 3 bases and at J to 0 bases, leaving 4 bases not matched to a gene. CDR3 DNA sequence: TGCAGCGTTGAGGACAGGCGCTACCAAGAGACCCAGTACTTC. Translation gives CSVEDRRYQETQYF.